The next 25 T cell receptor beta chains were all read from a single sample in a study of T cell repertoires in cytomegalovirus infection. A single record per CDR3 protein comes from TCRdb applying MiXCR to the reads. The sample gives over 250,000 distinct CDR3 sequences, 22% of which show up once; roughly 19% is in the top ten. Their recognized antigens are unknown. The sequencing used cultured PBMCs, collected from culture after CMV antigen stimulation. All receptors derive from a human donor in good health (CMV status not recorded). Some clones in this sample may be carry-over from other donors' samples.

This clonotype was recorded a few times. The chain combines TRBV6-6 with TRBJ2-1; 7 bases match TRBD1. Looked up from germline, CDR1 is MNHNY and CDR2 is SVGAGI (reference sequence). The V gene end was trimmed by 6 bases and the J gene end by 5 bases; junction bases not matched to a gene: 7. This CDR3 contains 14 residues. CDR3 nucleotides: TGTGCCAGCAGCCTTACCGACAGGGACAATGAGCAGTTCTTC. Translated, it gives CASSLTDRDNEQFF.

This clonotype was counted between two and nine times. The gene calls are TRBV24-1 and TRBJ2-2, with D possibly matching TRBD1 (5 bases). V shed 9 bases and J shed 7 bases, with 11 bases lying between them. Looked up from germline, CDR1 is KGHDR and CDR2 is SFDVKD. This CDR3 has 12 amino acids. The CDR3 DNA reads TGTGCCACCGCCGGTCAGGGCGGGGAGCTGTTTTTT. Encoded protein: CATAGQGGELFF.

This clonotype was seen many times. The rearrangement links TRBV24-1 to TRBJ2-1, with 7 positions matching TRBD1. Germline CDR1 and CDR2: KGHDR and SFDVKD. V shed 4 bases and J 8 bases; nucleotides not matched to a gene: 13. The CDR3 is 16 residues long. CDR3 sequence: CATSEPRTGLRDEQFF. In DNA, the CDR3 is TGTGCCACCAGTGAGCCCCGGACAGGCCTACGGGATGAGCAGTTCTTC.

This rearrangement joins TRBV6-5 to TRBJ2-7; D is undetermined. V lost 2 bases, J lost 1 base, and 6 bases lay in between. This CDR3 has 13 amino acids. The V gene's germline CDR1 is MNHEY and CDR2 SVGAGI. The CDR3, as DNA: TGTGCCAGCAGTTACGGGCAGTCCTACGAGCAGTACGTC. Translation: CASSYGQSYEQYV.

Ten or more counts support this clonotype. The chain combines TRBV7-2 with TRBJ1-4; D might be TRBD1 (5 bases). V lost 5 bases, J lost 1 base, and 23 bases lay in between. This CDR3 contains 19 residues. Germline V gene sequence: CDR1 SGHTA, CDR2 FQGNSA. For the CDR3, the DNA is TGTGCCAGCAGCCCTAGGGGTGGAAGTGTTTTTGGAACTAATGAAAAACTGTTTTTT. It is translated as CASSPRGGSVFGTNEKLFF.

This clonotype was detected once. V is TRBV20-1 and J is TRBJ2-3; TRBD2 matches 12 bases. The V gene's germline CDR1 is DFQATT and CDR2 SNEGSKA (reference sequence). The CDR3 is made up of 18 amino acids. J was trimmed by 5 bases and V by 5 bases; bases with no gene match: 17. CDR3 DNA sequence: TGCAGTGCTCAGACTAGCGGGGGACCTTCTTCGCCCATAGATACGCAGTATTTT. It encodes CSAQTSGGPSSPIDTQYF.

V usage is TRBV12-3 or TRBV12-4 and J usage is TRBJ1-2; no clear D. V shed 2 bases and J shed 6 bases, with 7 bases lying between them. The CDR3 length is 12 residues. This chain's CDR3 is CASSLTRDGYTF. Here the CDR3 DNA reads TGTGCCAGCAGTTTAACGAGGGATGGCTACACCTTC.

CDR3 sequence: CASSFRAGVNTGELFF. The CDR3 coding sequence is TGTGCCAGCAGCTTTCGGGCGGGAGTGAACACCGGGGAGCTGTTTTTT. V usage is TRBV5-6 and J usage is TRBJ2-2, with 7 nucleotides matching TRBD2. This CDR3 is built from 16 residues. Germline V gene data show CDR1 as SGHDT and CDR2 as YYEEEE. V lost 2 bases and J lost 1; bases outside the gene matches: 5.

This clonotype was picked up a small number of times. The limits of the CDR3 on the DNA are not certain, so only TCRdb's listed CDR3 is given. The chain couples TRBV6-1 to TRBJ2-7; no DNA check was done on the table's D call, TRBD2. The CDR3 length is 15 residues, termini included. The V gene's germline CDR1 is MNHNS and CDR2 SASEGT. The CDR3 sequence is CASSTSTSGIYEQYF.

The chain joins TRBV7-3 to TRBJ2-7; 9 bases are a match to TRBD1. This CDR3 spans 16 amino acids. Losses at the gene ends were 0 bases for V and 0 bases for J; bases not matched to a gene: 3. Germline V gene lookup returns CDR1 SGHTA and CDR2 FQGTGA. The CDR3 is CASSLTDRGPSYEQYF. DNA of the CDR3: TGTGCCAGCAGCTTAACGGACAGGGGCCCCTCCTACGAGCAGTACTTC.

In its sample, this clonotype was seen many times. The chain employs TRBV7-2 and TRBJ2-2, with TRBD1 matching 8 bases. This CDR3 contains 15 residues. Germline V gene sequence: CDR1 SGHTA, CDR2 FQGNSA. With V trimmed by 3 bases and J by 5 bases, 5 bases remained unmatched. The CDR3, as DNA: TGTGCCAGCAGCTTGACAGGGGAAAGAACCGGGGAGCTGTTTTTT. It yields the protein CASSLTGERTGELFF.

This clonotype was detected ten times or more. CDR3 nucleotides: TGTGCCAGCAGCTCGAAATCAGGGGGGTACGACACCGGGGAGCTGTTTTTT. Residues: CASSSKSGGYDTGELFF. The V and J genes are TRBV7-2 and TRBJ2-2; TRBD1 is a possible D gene (7 bases). CDR3 length: 17 residues. The germline gives CDR1 SGHTA, CDR2 FQGNSA. V was cut by 4 bases and J by 3 bases, with 18 bases left in between.

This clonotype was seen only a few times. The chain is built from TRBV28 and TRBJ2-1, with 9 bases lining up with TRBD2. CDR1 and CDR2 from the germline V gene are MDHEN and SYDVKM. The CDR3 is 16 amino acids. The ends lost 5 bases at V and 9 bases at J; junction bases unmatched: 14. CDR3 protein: CASSVAGGTSLGEQFF. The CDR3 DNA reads TGTGCCAGCAGTGTCGCGGGGGGGACTAGCCTAGGTGAGCAGTTCTTC. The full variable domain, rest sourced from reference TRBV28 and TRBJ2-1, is DVKVTQSSRYLVKRTGEKVFLECVQDMDHENMFWYRQDPGLGLRLIYFSYDVKMKEKGDIPEGYSVSREKKERFSLILESASTNQTSMYLCASSVAGGTSLGEQFFGPGTRLTVL.

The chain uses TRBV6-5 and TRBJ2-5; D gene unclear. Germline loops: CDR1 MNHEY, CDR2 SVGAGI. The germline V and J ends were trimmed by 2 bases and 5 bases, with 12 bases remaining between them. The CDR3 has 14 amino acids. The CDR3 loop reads CASSYGRLSETQYF. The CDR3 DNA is TGTGCCAGCAGTTACGGGCGGCTCTCGGAGACCCAGTACTTC.

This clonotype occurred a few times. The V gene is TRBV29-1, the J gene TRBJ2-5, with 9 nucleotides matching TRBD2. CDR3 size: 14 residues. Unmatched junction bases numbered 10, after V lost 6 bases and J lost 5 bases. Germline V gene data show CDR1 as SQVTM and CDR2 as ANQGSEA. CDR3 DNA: TGCAGCGTAGCAATAGCGGGAGTCTGGGAGACCCAGTACTTC. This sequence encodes CSVAIAGVWETQYF.

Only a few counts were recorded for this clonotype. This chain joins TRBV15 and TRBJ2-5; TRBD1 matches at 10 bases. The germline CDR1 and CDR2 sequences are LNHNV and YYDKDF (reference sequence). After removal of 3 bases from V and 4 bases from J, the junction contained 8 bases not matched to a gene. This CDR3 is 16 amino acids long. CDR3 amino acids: CATSRDGTGEGETQYF. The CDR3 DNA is TGTGCCACCAGCAGGGACGGGACAGGGGAAGGAGAGACCCAGTACTTC.

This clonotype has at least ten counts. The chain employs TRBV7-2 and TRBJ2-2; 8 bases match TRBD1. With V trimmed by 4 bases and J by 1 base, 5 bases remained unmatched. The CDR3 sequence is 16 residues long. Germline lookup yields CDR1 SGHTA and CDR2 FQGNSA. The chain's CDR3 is CASSSRQGWNTGELFF. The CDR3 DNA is TGTGCCAGCAGCTCCCGACAGGGGTGGAACACCGGGGAGCTGTTTTTT.

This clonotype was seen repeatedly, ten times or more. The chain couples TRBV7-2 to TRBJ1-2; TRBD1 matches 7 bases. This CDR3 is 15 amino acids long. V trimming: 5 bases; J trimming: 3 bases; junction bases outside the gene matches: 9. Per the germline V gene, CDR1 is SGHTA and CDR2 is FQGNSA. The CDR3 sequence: CASSESGRGDYGYTF. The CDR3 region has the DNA TGTGCCAGCAGCGAAAGTGGCAGGGGGGACTATGGCTACACCTTC. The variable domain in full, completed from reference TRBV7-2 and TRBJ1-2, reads GAGVSQSPSNKVTEKGKDVELRCDPISGHTALYWYRQSLGQGLEFLIYFQGNSAPDKSGLPSDRFSAERTGGSVSTLTIQRTQQEDSAVYLCASSESGRGDYGYTFGSGTRLTVV.

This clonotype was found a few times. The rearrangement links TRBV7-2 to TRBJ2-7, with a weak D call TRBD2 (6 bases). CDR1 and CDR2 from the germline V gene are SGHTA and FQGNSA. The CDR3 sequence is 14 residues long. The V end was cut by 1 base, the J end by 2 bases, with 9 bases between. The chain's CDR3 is CASSLGRETYEQYV. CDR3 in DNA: TGTGCCAGCAGCTTAGGCCGGGAGACCTACGAGCAGTACGTC.

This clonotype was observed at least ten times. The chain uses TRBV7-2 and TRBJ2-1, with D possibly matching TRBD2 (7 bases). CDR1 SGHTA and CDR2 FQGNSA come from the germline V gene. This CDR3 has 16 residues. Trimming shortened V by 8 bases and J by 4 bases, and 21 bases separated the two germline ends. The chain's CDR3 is CASARGARRSYNEQFF. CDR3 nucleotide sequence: TGTGCCAGCGCTCGGGGGGCTAGGCGTAGTTACAATGAGCAGTTCTTC.

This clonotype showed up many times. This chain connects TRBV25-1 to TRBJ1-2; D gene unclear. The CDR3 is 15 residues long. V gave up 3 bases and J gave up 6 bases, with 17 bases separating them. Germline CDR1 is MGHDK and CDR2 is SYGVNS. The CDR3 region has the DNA TGTGCCAGCAGTGACGCTCTTCAGAGGGCGGATGGCTACACCTTC. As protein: CASSDALQRADGYTF.

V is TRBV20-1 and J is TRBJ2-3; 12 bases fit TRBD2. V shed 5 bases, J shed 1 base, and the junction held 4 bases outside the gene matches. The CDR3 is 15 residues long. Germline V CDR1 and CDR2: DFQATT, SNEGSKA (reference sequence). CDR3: CSAQGLAGRTDTQYF. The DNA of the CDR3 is TGCAGTGCTCAAGGACTAGCGGGACGCACAGATACGCAGTATTTT.

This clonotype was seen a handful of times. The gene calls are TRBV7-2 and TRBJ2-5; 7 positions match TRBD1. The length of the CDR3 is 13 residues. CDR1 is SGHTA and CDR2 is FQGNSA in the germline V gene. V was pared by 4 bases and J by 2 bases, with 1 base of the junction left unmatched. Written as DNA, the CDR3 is TGTGCCAGCAGCTGGGGACAGCAAGAGACCCAGTACTTC. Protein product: CASSWGQQETQYF.

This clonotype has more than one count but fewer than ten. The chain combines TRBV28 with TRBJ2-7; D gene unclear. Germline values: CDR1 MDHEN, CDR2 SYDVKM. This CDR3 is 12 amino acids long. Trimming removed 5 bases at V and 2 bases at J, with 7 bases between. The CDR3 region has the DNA TGTGCCAGCAGTCCGATAACCTACGAGCAGTACTTC. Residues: CASSPITYEQYF.

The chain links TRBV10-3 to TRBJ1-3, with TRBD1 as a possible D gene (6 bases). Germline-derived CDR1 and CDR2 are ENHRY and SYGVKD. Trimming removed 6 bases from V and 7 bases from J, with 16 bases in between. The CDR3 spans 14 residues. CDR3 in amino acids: CAISSGAPANTIYF. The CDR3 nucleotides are TGTGCCATCAGCTCAGGGGCTCCTGCGAACACCATATATTTT.